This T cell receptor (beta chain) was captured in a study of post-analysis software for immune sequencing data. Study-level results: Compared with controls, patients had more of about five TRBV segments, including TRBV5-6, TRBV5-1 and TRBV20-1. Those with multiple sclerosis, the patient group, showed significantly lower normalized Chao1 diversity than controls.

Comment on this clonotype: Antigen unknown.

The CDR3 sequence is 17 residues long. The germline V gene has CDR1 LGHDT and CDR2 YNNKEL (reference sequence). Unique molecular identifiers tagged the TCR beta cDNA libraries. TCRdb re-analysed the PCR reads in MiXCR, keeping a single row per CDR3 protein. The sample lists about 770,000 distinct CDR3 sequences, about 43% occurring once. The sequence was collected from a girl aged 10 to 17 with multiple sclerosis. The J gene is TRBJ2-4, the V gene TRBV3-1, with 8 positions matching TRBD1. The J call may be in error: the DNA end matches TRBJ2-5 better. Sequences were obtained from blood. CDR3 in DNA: TGTGCCAGCAGCCCCGTAGGGGGGACAGGTGGATCAGAGACCCAGTACTTC. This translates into CASSPVGGTGGSETQYF.